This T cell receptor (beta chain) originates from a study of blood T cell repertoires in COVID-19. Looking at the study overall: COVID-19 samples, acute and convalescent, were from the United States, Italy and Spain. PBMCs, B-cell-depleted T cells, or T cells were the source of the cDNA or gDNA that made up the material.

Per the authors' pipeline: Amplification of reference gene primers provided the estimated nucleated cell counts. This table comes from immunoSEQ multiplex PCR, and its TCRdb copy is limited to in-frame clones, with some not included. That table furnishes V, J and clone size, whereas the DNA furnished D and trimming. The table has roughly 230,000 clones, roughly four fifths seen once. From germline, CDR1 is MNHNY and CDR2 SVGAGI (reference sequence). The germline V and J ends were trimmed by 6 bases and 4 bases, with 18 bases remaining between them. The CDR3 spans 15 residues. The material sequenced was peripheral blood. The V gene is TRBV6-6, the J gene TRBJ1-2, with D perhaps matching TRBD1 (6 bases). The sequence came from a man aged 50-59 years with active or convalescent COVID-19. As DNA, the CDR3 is TGTGCCAGCAGCGATCCAGCAGGGGTGGGCTATGGCTACACCTTC. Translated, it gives CASSDPAGVGYGYTF.